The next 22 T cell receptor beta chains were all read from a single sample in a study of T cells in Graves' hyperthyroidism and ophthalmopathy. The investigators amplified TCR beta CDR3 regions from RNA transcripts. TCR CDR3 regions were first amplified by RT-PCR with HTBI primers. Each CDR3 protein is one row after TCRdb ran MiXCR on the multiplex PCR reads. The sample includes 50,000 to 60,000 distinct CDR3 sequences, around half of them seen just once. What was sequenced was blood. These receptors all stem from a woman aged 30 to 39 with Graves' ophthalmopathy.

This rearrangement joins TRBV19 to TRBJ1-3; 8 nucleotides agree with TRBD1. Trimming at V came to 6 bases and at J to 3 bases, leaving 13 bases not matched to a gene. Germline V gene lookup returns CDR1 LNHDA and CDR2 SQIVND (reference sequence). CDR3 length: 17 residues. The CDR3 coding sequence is TGTGCCAGTAGATCGCCGCGGGCAGGGGGCTTTGGAAACACCATATATTTT. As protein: CASRSPRAGGFGNTIYF.

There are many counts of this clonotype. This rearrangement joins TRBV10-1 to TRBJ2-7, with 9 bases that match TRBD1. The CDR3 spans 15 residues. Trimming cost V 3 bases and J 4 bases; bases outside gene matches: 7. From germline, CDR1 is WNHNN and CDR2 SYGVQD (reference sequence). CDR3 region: CASSDPGQGKYEQYF. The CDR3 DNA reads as TGCGCCAGCAGTGACCCGGGACAGGGTAAATACGAGCAGTACTTC.

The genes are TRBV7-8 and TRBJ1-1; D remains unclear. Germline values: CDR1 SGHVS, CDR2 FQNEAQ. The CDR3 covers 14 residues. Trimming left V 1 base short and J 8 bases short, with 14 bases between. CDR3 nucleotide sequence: TGTGCCAGCAGCTTAGACCGGGTTGTCTCGGAAGCTTTCTTT. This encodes CASSLDRVVSEAFF. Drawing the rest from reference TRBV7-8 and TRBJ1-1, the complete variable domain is GAGVSQSPRYKVAKRGQDVALRCDPISGHVSLFWYQQALGQGPEFLTYFQNEAQLDKSGLPSDRFFAERPEGSVSTLKIQRTQQEDSAVYLCASSLDRVVSEAFFGQGTRLTVV.

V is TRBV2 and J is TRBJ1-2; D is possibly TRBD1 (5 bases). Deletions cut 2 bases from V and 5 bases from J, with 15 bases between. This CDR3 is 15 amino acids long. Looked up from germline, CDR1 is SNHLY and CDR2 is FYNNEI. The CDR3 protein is CASSERMSGLYGYTF. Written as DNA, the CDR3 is TGTGCCAGCAGTGAAAGGATGTCAGGGCTATATGGCTACACCTTC.

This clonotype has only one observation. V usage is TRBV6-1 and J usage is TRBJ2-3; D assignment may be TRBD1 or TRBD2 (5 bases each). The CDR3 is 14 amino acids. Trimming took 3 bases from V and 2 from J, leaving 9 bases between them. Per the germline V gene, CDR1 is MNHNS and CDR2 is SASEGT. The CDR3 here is CASSEGPDTDTQYF. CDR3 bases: TGTGCCAGCAGTGAGGGACCCGACACAGATACGCAGTATTTT.

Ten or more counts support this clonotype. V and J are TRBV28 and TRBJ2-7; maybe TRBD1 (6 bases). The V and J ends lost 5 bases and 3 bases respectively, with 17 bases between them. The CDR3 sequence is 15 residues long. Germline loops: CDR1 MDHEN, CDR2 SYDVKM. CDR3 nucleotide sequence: TGTGCCAGCAGTCCCCCGAACAGGGCCAGCTACGAGCAGTACTTC. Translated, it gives CASSPPNRASYEQYF.

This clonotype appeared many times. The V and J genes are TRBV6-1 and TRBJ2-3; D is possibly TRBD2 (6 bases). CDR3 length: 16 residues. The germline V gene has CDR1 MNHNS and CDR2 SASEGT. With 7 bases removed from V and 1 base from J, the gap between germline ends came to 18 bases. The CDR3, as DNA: TGTGCCAGCACCGTAGAGGGACTCTTCCGCACAGATACGCAGTATTTT. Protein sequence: CASTVEGLFRTDTQYF.

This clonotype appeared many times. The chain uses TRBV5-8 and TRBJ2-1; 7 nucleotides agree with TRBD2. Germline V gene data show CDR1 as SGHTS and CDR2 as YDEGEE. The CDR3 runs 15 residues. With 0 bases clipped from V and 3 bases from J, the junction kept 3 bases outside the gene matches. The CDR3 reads CASSLVWGGYNEQFF. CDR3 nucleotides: TGTGCCAGCAGCTTGGTCTGGGGGGGCTACAATGAGCAGTTCTTC.

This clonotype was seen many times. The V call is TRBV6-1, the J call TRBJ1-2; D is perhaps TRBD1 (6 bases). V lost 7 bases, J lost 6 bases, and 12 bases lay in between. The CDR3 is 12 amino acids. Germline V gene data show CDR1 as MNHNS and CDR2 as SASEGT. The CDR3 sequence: CASNGGADGYTF. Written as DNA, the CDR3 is TGTGCCAGCAATGGGGGGGCTGATGGCTACACCTTC.

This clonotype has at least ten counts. The DNA for the CDR3 is TGTGCCAGCAGTCCCTTCCAAGAGACCCAGTACTTC. This gives the protein CASSPFQETQYF. The genes are TRBV12-3 or TRBV12-4 and TRBJ2-5; no clear D. Trimming removed 5 bases from V and 1 base from J, with 5 bases in between. This CDR3 region has 12 residues.

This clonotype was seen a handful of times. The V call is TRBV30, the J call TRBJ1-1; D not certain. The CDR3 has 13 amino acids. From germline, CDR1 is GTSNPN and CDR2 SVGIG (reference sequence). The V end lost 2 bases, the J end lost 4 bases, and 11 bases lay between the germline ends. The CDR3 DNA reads TGTGCCTGGAGTCTAAAAGGCAGCACTGAAGCTTTCTTT. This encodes CAWSLKGSTEAFF.

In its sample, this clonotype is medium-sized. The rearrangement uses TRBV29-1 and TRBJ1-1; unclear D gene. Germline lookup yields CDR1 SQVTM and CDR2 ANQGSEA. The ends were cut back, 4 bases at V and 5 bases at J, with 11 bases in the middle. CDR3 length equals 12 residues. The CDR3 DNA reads TGCAGCGTTGGAAAGGGAGAGACTGAAGCTTTCTTT. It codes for CSVGKGETEAFF.

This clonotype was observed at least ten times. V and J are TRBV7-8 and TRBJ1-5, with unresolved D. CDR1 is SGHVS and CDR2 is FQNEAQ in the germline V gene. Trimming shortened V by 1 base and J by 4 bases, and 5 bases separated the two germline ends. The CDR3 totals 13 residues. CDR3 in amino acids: CASSLGVNQPQHF. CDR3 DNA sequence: TGTGCCAGCAGCTTAGGTGTAAATCAGCCCCAGCATTTT.

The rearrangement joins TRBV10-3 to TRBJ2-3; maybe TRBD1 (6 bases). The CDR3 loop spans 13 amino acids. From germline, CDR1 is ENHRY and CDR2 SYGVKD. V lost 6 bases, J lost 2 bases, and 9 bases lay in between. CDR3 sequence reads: CAIRDSPTDTQYF. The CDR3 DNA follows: TGTGCCATCAGGGACAGCCCCACAGATACGCAGTATTTT.

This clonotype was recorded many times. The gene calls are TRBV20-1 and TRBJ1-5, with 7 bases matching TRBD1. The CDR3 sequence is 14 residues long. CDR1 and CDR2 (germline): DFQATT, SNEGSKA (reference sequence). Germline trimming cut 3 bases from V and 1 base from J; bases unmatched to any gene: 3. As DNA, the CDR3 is TGCAGTGCTAGGGACAGGTTAAGCAATCAGCCCCAGCATTTT. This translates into CSARDRLSNQPQHF.

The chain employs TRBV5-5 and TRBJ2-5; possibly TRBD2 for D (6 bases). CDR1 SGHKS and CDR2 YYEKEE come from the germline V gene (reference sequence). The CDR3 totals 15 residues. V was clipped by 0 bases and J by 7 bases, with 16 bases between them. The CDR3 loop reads CASSLERAAGMTQYF. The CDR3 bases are TGTGCCAGCAGCTTGGAGAGGGCGGCGGGGATGACCCAGTACTTC.

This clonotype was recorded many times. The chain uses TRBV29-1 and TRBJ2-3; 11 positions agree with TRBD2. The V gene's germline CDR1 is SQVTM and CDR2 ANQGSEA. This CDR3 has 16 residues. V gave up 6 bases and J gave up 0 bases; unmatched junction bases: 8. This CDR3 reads CSVGLAGGPSTDTQYF. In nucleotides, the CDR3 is TGCAGCGTCGGGCTAGCGGGAGGTCCTAGCACAGATACGCAGTATTTT.

The CDR3 protein is CSAELAGVPDTQYF. CDR3 DNA: TGCAGCGCGGAACTAGCGGGAGTCCCAGATACGCAGTATTTT. The V call is TRBV29-1, the J call TRBJ2-3; TRBD2 aligns across 11 bases. The V gene's germline CDR1 is SQVTM and CDR2 ANQGSEA. V gave up 7 bases and J gave up 4 bases; unmatched junction bases: 7. The CDR3 length is 14 residues.

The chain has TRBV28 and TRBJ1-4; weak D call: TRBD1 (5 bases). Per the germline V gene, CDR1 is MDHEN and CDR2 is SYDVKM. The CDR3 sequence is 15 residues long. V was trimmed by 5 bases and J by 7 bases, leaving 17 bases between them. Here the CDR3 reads CASSGGTLGSEKLFF. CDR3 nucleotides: TGTGCCAGCAGTGGCGGGACCCTAGGTAGTGAAAAACTGTTTTTT. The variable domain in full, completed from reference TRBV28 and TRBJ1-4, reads DVKVTQSSRYLVKRTGEKVFLECVQDMDHENMFWYRQDPGLGLRLIYFSYDVKMKEKGDIPEGYSVSREKKERFSLILESASTNQTSMYLCASSGGTLGSEKLFFGSGTQLSVL.

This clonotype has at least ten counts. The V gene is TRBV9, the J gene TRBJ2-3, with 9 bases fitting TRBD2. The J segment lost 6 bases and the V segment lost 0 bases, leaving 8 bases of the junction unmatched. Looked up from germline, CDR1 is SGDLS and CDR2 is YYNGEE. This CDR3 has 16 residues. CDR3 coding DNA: TGTGCCAGCAGCGTAGGGGTAGCGGGAGTTGGGGATACGCAGTATTTT. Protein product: CASSVGVAGVGDTQYF.

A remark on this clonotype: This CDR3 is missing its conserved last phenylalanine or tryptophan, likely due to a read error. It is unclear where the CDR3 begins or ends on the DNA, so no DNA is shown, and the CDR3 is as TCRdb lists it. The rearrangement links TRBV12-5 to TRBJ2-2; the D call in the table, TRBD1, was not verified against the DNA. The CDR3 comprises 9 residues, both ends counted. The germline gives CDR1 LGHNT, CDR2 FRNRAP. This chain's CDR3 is CASGLVRGT.

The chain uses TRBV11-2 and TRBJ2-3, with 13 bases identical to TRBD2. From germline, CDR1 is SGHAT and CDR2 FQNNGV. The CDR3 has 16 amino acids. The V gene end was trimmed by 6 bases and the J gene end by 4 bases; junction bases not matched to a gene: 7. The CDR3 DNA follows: TGTGCCAGCAGACCACTAGCGGGAGGGGGGGCAGATACGCAGTATTTT. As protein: CASRPLAGGGADTQYF.